The sequence of this T cell receptor beta chain was determined in a study of CD8+ T cells in alopecia areata. In the case of this clone: Antigen unknown. Other DNA sequences within the sample encode an identical CDR3.

TCR sequencing used cDNA made by reverse transcription of extracted RNA. Assay: immunoSEQ multiplex PCR; the TCRdb copy retains only in-frame clones and omits some. The sample lists over 90,000 clones; 45% to 60% were seen once. Study-wide points: The study found higher clonality in lesional than normal scalp, especially in alopecia totalis/universalis.

Trimming cost V 4 bases and J 4 bases; bases outside gene matches: 3. This CDR3 has 13 amino acids. The germline V gene encodes CDR1 SQVTM and CDR2 ANQGSEA. The chain has TRBV29-1 and TRBJ1-1; the match to TRBD1 covers 10 bases. This TCR was recovered from a human donor in good health. Input material: CD4+ T cells sorted from blood. In DNA form, the CDR3 reads TGCAGCGTTGCCAGGACAGGGGGCACTGAAGCTTTCTTT. It translates to CSVARTGGTEAFF.